This T cell receptor beta chain emerged from a study of blood T cells in healthy people across ages. Turning to this clonotype: Its antigen is still unknown.

Using a J-beta primer mix together with a sample-barcoded 5' primer, a second PCR was run for about 6 to 11 cycles. Each cDNA molecule, via a template-switch adaptor with 12 random nucleotides, was tagged. Via MiXCR, TCRdb re-called the 5' RACE reads, giving one row per CDR3 protein. The data hold some 1,000,000 distinct CDR3 sequences, with under 30% observed a single time. The CDR3 runs to 18 residues. With 1 base clipped from V and 2 bases from J, the junction kept 14 bases outside the gene matches. Germline loops: CDR1 SGHTA, CDR2 FQGNSA. Study results and limitations: Comparison with aged donors showed that long-lived donors had more naive CD4+ cells and higher diversity.

Separately, the same data were catalogued under a study of T cells of mothers and their children.

This receptor was identified in a girl aged 2 to 9 in good health. The sample consisted of blood. V usage is TRBV7-2 and J usage is TRBJ2-7, with TRBD1 matching over 7 bases. This CDR3 reads CASSLDSGTVDTTYEQYF. In DNA form, the CDR3 reads TGTGCCAGCAGCTTAGATTCGGGGACAGTCGATACTACCTACGAGCAGTACTTC.